These 11 T cell receptor beta chains were all obtained from the same sample, sequenced in a study of cytomegalovirus exposure and HLA in healthy donors. In the PCR, 60 Vbeta and 13 Jbeta primers were used. Using immunoSEQ multiplex PCR, the repertoire was profiled, and TCRdb retains in-frame clones only, with some absent. Of 130,000 to 150,000 clones in the sample, 65% to 90% were seen once. The specimen sequenced was PBMCs. The source is a woman aged 25 to 39 in good health and CMV-seronegative.

This clone turned up a few times. The chain employs TRBV6-6 and TRBJ1-3; possible D gene TRBD1, 5 bases. V lost 3 bases and J 4 bases, leaving 7 bases between the germline ends. Germline CDR1 and CDR2: MNHNY and SVGAGI (reference sequence). The CDR3 spans 13 residues. DNA for the CDR3: TGTGCCAGCAGTTATAACAGGGGAAACACCATATATTTT. Encoded protein: CASSYNRGNTIYF.

The chain has TRBV27 and TRBJ2-3; D is perhaps TRBD1 (6 bases). Per the germline V gene, CDR1 is MNHEY and CDR2 is SMNVEV (reference sequence). There are 15 residues in the CDR3. The V and J ends lost 7 bases and 0 bases respectively, with 14 bases between them. The CDR3, as DNA: TGTGCCAGCACCCGGACAGTCGGGAGCACAGATACGCAGTATTTT. Translated, it gives CASTRTVGSTDTQYF.

V gene TRBV5-1 combines with J gene TRBJ2-7; 8 nucleotides agree with TRBD2. The CDR3 length is 17 residues. V was pared by 0 bases and J by 5 bases, with 13 bases of the junction left unmatched. Germline CDR1 and CDR2: SGHRS and YFSETQ. The CDR3 is CASSLARGGGGGNEQYF. The CDR3 DNA is TGCGCCAGCAGCTTGGCCAGAGGGGGAGGCGGGGGGAACGAGCAGTACTTC.

The gene calls are TRBV20-1 and TRBJ1-1, with D uncertain. This CDR3 comprises 11 residues. V was clipped by 2 bases and J by 5 bases, with 6 bases between them. Germline V gene data show CDR1 as DFQATT and CDR2 as SNEGSKA (reference sequence). The CDR3: CSARILTEAFF. The CDR3 region has the DNA TGCAGTGCTAGAATCCTTACTGAAGCTTTCTTT.

This clone was counted a few times. The chain uses TRBV6-1 and TRBJ1-3, with no clear D. The CDR3 has 15 amino acids. Per germline, CDR1 MNHNS and CDR2 SASEGT. V lost 10 bases and J lost 0, with 16 bases in between. This CDR3 reads CAISGIRSSGNTIYF. CDR3 DNA: TGTGCCATCTCAGGAATTAGATCCTCTGGAAACACCATATATTTT.

For this clone: Other DNA variants within this sample encode the same CDR3. This sequence joins TRBV2 and TRBJ1-5; TRBD1 aligns across 11 bases. The CDR3 covers 15 residues. The germline V gene encodes CDR1 SNHLY and CDR2 FYNNEI. Trimming cost V 4 bases and J 4 bases; bases outside gene matches: 3. CDR3 sequence (DNA): TGTGCCAGCAGTGGGACAGGGGGCTCGAATCAGCCCCAGCATTTT. This sequence encodes CASSGTGGSNQPQHF.

V is TRBV18 and J is TRBJ2-2; D gene unclear. V was clipped by 1 base and J by 0 bases, with 9 bases between them. The germline V gene encodes CDR1 KGHSH and CDR2 LQKENI. This CDR3 spans 16 amino acids. This chain's CDR3 is CASSPLPATNTGELFF. CDR3 DNA: TGTGCCAGCTCACCACTGCCCGCTACGAACACCGGGGAGCTGTTTTTT.

J is TRBJ2-7 and V is TRBV28, with 9 nucleotides matching TRBD1. With 2 bases clipped from V and 4 bases from J, the junction kept 9 bases outside the gene matches. The CDR3 runs 16 residues. CDR1 MDHEN and CDR2 SYDVKM come from the germline V gene. CDR3 loop: CASSLILGTGRYEQYF. In DNA form, the CDR3 reads TGTGCCAGCAGTTTAATATTGGGGACAGGGAGGTACGAGCAGTACTTC.

This clone was seen only once. The chain recombines TRBV7-3 with TRBJ2-5; 8 bases are a match to TRBD2. The CDR3 runs to 16 residues. The V and J ends lost 5 bases and 2 bases, in that order; junction bases with no gene match: 10. Germline loops: CDR1 SGHTA, CDR2 FQGTGA. CDR3 residues: CASSLTSGTRQETQYF. The CDR3 DNA reads TGTGCCAGCAGCCTCACATCCGGGACTAGGCAAGAGACCCAGTACTTC.

The gene calls are TRBV5-4 and TRBJ1-1; D is uncertain. Germline V gives CDR1 SGHNT, CDR2 YYREEE (reference sequence). Trimming removed 7 bases at V and 0 bases at J, with 19 bases between. CDR3 length: 16 amino acids. For the CDR3, the DNA is TGTGCCAGCTCCCCCGCCGGAGGTTCTCTGAACACTGAAGCTTTCTTT. Amino acids: CASSPAGGSLNTEAFF.

Regarding this clone: This probably arose from a read error, given a far larger clone one base away. The CDR3 nucleotides read TGTGCCAGCAGTGAACAGGGGAGCACTGAAGCTTTCTTT. Residues: CASSEQGSTEAFF. V and J are TRBV2 and TRBJ1-1; tentative D call: TRBD1 (6 bases). CDR1 and CDR2 from the germline V gene are SNHLY and FYNNEI. This CDR3 spans 13 amino acids. V dropped 2 bases and J dropped 4 bases, with 8 bases sitting between them.